This entry is about one T cell receptor (beta chain). Time point: peripheral blood 6 weeks after treatment start. The patients' disease, urothelial carcinoma, was locally advanced or metastatic. TCR analog templates of synthetic origin were spiked into each PCR. TCRdb's table, derived via immunoSEQ multiplex PCR, lists solely in-frame clones and lacks some. The data show 20,000 to 25,000 clones, around 82% seen once. This record belongs to a study of PD-L1 blockade in urothelial cancer. V lost 2 bases, J lost 9 bases, and 8 bases stayed unmatched. This CDR3 spans 15 amino acids. CDR1 is MNHNS, CDR2 SASEGT, per germline.

The sample consisted of PBMCs, taken around atezolizumab (anti-PD-L1) treatment. The clonotype comes from a man in his 70s with urothelial cancer. J is TRBJ1-5 and V is TRBV6-1; the match to TRBD1 covers 9 bases. The CDR3 loop reads CASSESGTGRRPQHF. The CDR3 DNA reads TGTGCCAGCAGTGAATCCGGGACAGGGAGGCGGCCCCAGCATTTT.